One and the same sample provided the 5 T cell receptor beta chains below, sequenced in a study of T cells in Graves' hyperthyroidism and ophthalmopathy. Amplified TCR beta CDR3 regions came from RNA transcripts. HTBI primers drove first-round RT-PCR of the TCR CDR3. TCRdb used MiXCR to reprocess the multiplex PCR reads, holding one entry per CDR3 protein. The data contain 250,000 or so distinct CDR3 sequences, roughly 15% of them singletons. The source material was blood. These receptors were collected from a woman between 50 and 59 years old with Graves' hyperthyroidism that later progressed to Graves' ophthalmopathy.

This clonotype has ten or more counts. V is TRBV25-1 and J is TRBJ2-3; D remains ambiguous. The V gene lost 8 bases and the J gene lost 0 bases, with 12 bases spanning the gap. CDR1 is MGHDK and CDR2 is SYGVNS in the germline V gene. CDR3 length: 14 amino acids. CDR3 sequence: CASLPPGSTDTQYF. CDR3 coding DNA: TGTGCCAGCCTCCCACCCGGGAGCACAGATACGCAGTATTTT.

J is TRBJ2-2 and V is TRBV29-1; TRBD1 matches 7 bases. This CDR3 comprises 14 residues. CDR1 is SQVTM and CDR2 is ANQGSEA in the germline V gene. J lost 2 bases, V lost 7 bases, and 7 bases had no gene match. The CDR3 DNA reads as TGCAGCGCGGGACAGTGGGGCAACACCGGGGAGCTGTTTTTT. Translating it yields CSAGQWGNTGELFF.

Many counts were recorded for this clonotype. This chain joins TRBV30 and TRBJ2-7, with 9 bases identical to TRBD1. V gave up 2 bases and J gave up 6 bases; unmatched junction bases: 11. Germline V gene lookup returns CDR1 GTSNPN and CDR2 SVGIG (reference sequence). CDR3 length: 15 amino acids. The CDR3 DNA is TGTGCCTGGAGTCTTACGGGGACAGGGAAAAGCGAGCAGTACTTC. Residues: CAWSLTGTGKSEQYF.

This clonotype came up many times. CDR3 coding DNA: TGTGCCAGCAGCGAGGGACTAGCGGGACCCTACGAGCAGTACTTC. As protein: CASSEGLAGPYEQYF. The chain is built from TRBV9 and TRBJ2-7; 13 bases map to TRBD2. This CDR3 region has 15 residues. In germline, CDR1 is SGDLS, CDR2 YYNGEE. V lost 3 bases and J lost 2; bases outside the gene matches: 2.

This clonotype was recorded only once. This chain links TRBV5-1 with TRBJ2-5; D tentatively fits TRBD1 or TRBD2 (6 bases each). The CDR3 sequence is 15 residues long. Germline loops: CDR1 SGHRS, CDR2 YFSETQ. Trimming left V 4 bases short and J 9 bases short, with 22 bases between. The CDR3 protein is CASSLNSPGEEAQYF. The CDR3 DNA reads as TGCGCCAGCAGCCTTAATTCCCCAGGGGAGGAGGCCCAGTACTTC.